These T cell receptor beta chains were read from a single sample in a study of low-dose radiotherapy and immunotherapy resistance in tumors. TCRdb re-called the reads through MiXCR, storing one row per CDR3 protein. The sample consists of under 95,000 distinct CDR3 sequences, around a sixth of them appearing once. The sample here was PBMCs, taken after low-dose radiotherapy plus immunotherapy. The receptors originated from a male donor with prostate cancer. Each CDR3 is given with its conserved first and last residue. Each record gives: D gene, V gene, clone size, J gene, CDR3 protein, CDR3 DNA. The D gene is left open where the match is weak. Clone size appears in some rows only: once, few, many, or a class for an expanded clone.

d_gene: NA
v_gene: TRBV21-1
abundance: many
j_gene: TRBJ2-6
CDR3aa: CASSTSGANVLTF
CDR3nt: TGTGCCAGCAGCACCTCTGGGGCCAACGTCCTGACTTTC

d_gene: NA
v_gene: TRBV5-1
abundance: many
j_gene: TRBJ2-2
CDR3aa: CASSLEGLTGELFF
CDR3nt: TGCGCCAGCAGCTTGGAGGGGCTAACCGGGGAGCTGTTTTTT

d_gene: TRBD1
v_gene: TRBV25-1
abundance: once
j_gene: TRBJ1-1
CDR3aa: CASRRTTGAGTEAFF
CDR3nt: TGTGCCAGCCGAAGAACCACAGGGGCGGGCACTGAAGCTTTCTTT

d_gene: NA
v_gene: TRBV9
abundance: NA
j_gene: TRBJ2-4
CDR3aa: CASSVGGYDAKNIQYF
CDR3nt: TGTGCCAGCAGCGTAGGGGGATATGACGCCAAAAACATTCAGTACTTC

d_gene: NA
v_gene: TRBV19
abundance: NA
j_gene: TRBJ2-5
CDR3aa: CASSSSRTQETQYF
CDR3nt: TGTGCCAGTAGTAGTTCCAGGACCCAAGAGACCCAGTACTTC

d_gene: NA
v_gene: TRBV7-2
abundance: NA
j_gene: TRBJ2-3
CDR3aa: CASSPPGGQGTDTQYF
CDR3nt: TGTGCCAGCAGCCCACCGGGGGGACAAGGCACAGATACGCAGTATTTT

d_gene: NA
v_gene: TRBV19
abundance: few
j_gene: TRBJ2-3
CDR3aa: CASTPSGFKDTQYF
CDR3nt: TGTGCCAGTACCCCATCAGGGTTCAAGGATACGCAGTATTTT

d_gene: NA
v_gene: TRBV2
abundance: NA
j_gene: TRBJ2-6
CDR3aa: CASAASGANVLTF
CDR3nt: TGTGCCAGCGCTGCTTCCGGGGCCAACGTCCTGACTTTC

d_gene: NA
v_gene: TRBV5-1
abundance: NA
j_gene: TRBJ2-3
CDR3aa: CASSWTITDTQYF
CDR3nt: TGCGCCAGCAGCTGGACTATTACAGATACGCAGTATTTT

d_gene: NA
v_gene: TRBV5-5
abundance: many
j_gene: TRBJ2-5
CDR3aa: CASSLAPGGIRETQYF
CDR3nt: TGTGCCAGCAGCTTGGCTCCAGGTGGGATAAGAGAGACCCAGTACTTC

d_gene: TRBD1
v_gene: TRBV7-3
abundance: NA
j_gene: TRBJ1-2
CDR3aa: CASSLNGGQGGGYTF
CDR3nt: TGTGCCAGCAGCCTTAACGGTGGACAGGGAGGTGGCTACACCTTC

d_gene: TRBD1
v_gene: TRBV28
abundance: NA
j_gene: TRBJ1-1
CDR3aa: CASSITGADTEAFF
CDR3nt: TGTGCCAGCAGTATTACAGGGGCGGACACTGAAGCTTTCTTT

d_gene: TRBD2
v_gene: TRBV7-2
abundance: many
j_gene: TRBJ2-3
CDR3aa: CASSPRASGSTDTQYF
CDR3nt: TGTGCCAGCAGCCCTCGAGCTAGCGGAAGCACAGATACGCAGTATTTT

d_gene: NA
v_gene: TRBV14
abundance: many
j_gene: TRBJ1-1
CDR3aa: CASSRSPGSTTEAFF
CDR3nt: TGTGCCAGCAGCCGAAGTCCAGGGAGTACGACTGAAGCTTTCTTT

d_gene: TRBD1
v_gene: TRBV7-9
abundance: many
j_gene: TRBJ2-7
CDR3aa: CASSLAETGGYEQYF
CDR3nt: TGTGCCAGCAGCTTAGCGGAAACAGGGGGCTACGAGCAGTACTTC

d_gene: TRBD2
v_gene: TRBV28
abundance: NA
j_gene: TRBJ2-1
CDR3aa: CASSLASSGRVNEQFF
CDR3nt: TGTGCCAGCAGTTTAGCGTCTAGCGGGAGGGTCAATGAGCAGTTCTTC

d_gene: NA
v_gene: TRBV5-1
abundance: NA
j_gene: TRBJ2-7
CDR3aa: CASSFDSQSYEQYF
CDR3nt: TGCGCCAGCAGCTTCGACAGCCAATCCTACGAGCAGTACTTC

d_gene: TRBD2
v_gene: TRBV7-8
abundance: many
j_gene: TRBJ2-1
CDR3aa: CASSLGLAGVGEQFF
CDR3nt: TGTGCCAGCAGCTTAGGGCTAGCGGGAGTTGGTGAGCAGTTCTTC

d_gene: TRBD2
v_gene: TRBV14
abundance: NA
j_gene: TRBJ2-5
CDR3aa: CASSRTSGSLETQYF
CDR3nt: TGTGCCAGCAGCCGGACTAGCGGGAGTCTGGAGACCCAGTACTTC

d_gene: TRBD2
v_gene: TRBV12-3/TRBV12-4
abundance: many
j_gene: TRBJ2-3
CDR3aa: CASSLMGLAGDLTDTQYF
CDR3nt: TGTGCCAGCAGTTTGATGGGACTAGCGGGAGACCTCACAGATACGCAGTATTTT

d_gene: NA
v_gene: TRBV28
abundance: few
j_gene: TRBJ2-1
CDR3aa: CASSLQGYEQFF
CDR3nt: TGTGCCAGCAGTTTACAAGGCTACGAGCAGTTCTTC

d_gene: TRBD1
v_gene: TRBV20-1
abundance: many
j_gene: TRBJ1-1
CDR3aa: CSAGLDRVTEAFF
CDR3nt: TGCAGTGCTGGATTGGACAGGGTTACTGAAGCTTTCTTT

d_gene: TRBD1
v_gene: TRBV19
abundance: many
j_gene: TRBJ2-7
CDR3aa: CASSTRTGTDMGEQYF
CDR3nt: TGTGCCAGTAGTACTCGGACAGGGACGGACATGGGGGAGCAGTACTTC

d_gene: NA
v_gene: TRBV24-1
abundance: many
j_gene: TRBJ2-3
CDR3aa: CATSGQSVTDTQYF
CDR3nt: TGTGCCACCAGCGGACAGTCTGTCACAGATACGCAGTATTTT

d_gene: NA
v_gene: TRBV19
abundance: many
j_gene: TRBJ1-5
CDR3aa: CASSIGPQPQHF
CDR3nt: TGTGCCAGTAGTATAGGGCCTCAGCCCCAGCATTTT

d_gene: NA
v_gene: TRBV6-1
abundance: many
j_gene: TRBJ2-1
CDR3aa: CATTLMSFPGLNEQFF
CDR3nt: TGTGCCACAACGCTCATGTCTTTTCCAGGACTCAATGAGCAGTTCTTC

d_gene: TRBD1
v_gene: TRBV5-4
abundance: many
j_gene: TRBJ2-3
CDR3aa: CASSPTGLQDTQYF
CDR3nt: TGTGCCAGCAGCCCGACAGGGCTTCAAGATACGCAGTATTTT

d_gene: TRBD1
v_gene: TRBV19
abundance: many
j_gene: TRBJ2-6
CDR3aa: CASSSPWDSIFSGANVLTF
CDR3nt: TGTGCCAGTAGTAGCCCCTGGGACAGCATATTCTCTGGGGCCAACGTCCTGACTTTC

d_gene: TRBD2
v_gene: TRBV9
abundance: many
j_gene: TRBJ2-5
CDR3aa: CASSPPSGRVVGRETQYF
CDR3nt: TGTGCCAGCAGCCCCCCTTCCGGGAGGGTTGTTGGAAGAGAGACCCAGTACTTC

d_gene: TRBD1
v_gene: TRBV6-5
abundance: many
j_gene: TRBJ2-3
CDR3aa: CASSTLGQGSGDTQYF
CDR3nt: TGTGCCAGCAGTACTTTGGGACAGGGGTCTGGAGATACGCAGTATTTT

d_gene: NA
v_gene: TRBV9
abundance: many
j_gene: TRBJ1-1
CDR3aa: CASSATDNTEAFF
CDR3nt: TGTGCCAGCAGCGCGACAGATAACACTGAAGCTTTCTTT

d_gene: NA
v_gene: TRBV6-2/TRBV6-3
abundance: many
j_gene: TRBJ2-2
CDR3aa: CASSFTAGELFF
CDR3nt: TGTGCCAGCAGTTTTACGGCCGGGGAGCTGTTTTTT

d_gene: NA
v_gene: TRBV15
abundance: many
j_gene: TRBJ2-7
CDR3aa: CATSRDPQAEQYF
CDR3nt: TGTGCCACCAGCAGAGATCCCCAGGCCGAGCAGTACTTC

d_gene: NA
v_gene: TRBV28
abundance: many
j_gene: TRBJ1-5
CDR3aa: CASSLYQRGNQPQHF
CDR3nt: TGTGCCAGCAGTTTATATCAGAGGGGCAATCAGCCCCAGCATTTT

d_gene: NA
v_gene: TRBV4-2
abundance: NA
j_gene: TRBJ2-7
CDR3aa: CASSQDRVAEQYF
CDR3nt: TGTGCCAGCAGCCAAGATAGGGTGGCCGAGCAGTACTTC

d_gene: TRBD1
v_gene: TRBV27
abundance: many
j_gene: TRBJ2-3
CDR3aa: CASSNRDRGRPDTQYF
CDR3nt: TGTGCCAGCAGCAACCGGGACAGGGGGCGGCCAGATACGCAGTATTTT

d_gene: TRBD2
v_gene: TRBV9
abundance: many
j_gene: TRBJ2-5
CDR3aa: CASSVSAGGRETQYF
CDR3nt: TGTGCCAGCAGCGTATCGGCGGGAGGAAGAGAGACCCAGTACTTC

d_gene: NA
v_gene: TRBV20-1
abundance: NA
j_gene: TRBJ2-3
CDR3aa: CSAREDTQYF
CDR3nt: TGCAGTGCTAGAGAAGATACGCAGTATTTT

d_gene: NA
v_gene: TRBV6-5
abundance: many
j_gene: TRBJ2-4
CDR3aa: CATRLENIQYF
CDR3nt: TGTGCCACCCGTCTTGAGAACATTCAGTACTTC